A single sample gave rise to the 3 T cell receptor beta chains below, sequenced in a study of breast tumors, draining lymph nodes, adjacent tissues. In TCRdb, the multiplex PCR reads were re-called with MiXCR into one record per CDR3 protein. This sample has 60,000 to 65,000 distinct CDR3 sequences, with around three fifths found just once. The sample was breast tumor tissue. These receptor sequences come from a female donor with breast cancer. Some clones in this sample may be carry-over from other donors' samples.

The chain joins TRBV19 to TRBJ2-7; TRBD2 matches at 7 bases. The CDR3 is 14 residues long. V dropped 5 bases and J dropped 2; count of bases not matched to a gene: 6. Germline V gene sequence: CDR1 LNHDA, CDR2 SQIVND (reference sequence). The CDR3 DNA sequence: TGTGCCAGTAGTGCGGGGGAGCTGACCTACGAGCAGTACTTC. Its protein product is CASSAGELTYEQYF.

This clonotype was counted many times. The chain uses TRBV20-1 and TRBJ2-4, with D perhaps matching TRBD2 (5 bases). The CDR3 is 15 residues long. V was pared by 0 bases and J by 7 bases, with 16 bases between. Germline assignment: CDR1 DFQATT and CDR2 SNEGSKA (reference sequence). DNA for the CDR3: TGCAGTGCTAGAGATTTTAGTGAGCCGGGGAACATTCAGTACTTC. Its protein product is CSARDFSEPGNIQYF.

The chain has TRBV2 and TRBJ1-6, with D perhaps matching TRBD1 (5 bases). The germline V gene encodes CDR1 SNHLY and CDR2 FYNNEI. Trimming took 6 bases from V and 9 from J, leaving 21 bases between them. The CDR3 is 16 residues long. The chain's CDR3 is CASSSKAGGSGSPLHF. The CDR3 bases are TGTGCCAGCAGCAGCAAGGCGGGGGGGAGTGGTTCACCCCTCCACTTT.